These T cell receptor beta chains were read from a single sample in a study of regulatory T cells in long-lasting Graves disease. TCRdb redid the calling of the multiplex PCR reads with MiXCR, one entry per CDR3 protein. The sample has hundreds of thousands of distinct CDR3 sequences, approximately 15% seen once. A further study also used this sample, focusing on T cells in Graves' hyperthyroidism and ophthalmopathy.

The sample here was peripheral blood mononuclear cells (PBMCs), taken at new diagnosis, from a patient treated with antithyroid drugs. The source is a woman aged 40 to 55 with Graves disease. Both conserved end residues are part of each CDR3. A D gene is named only where the DNA matches it firmly. Clone size is not always given. Where it is, it says once, few, many or a class for expanded clones.

d_call: -
j_call: TRBJ2-1
v_call: TRBV27
clone_size: many
cdr3_aa: CASSFNGVNNEQFF
cdr3_nt: TGTGCCAGCAGTTTCAACGGAGTAAACAATGAGCAGTTCTTC

d_call: TRBD1
j_call: TRBJ1-5
v_call: TRBV12-5
clone_size: many
cdr3_aa: CASGLGTGGNQPQHF
cdr3_nt: TGTGCTAGTGGTTTGGGGACAGGGGGAAATCAGCCCCAGCATTTT

d_call: -
j_call: TRBJ2-3
v_call: TRBV15
clone_size: many
cdr3_aa: CATSRGLNRDVGPDTQYF
cdr3_nt: TGTGCCACCAGCAGAGGTCTTAACAGGGATGTGGGCCCAGATACGCAGTATTTT

d_call: -
j_call: TRBJ2-7
v_call: TRBV13
clone_size: many
cdr3_aa: CASSLGRRYEQYF
cdr3_nt: TGTGCCAGCAGCTTAGGTCGGCGCTACGAGCAGTACTTC

d_call: -
j_call: TRBJ1-1
v_call: TRBV7-9
clone_size: many
cdr3_aa: CASSLGSGVHAEAFF
cdr3_nt: TGTGCCAGCAGCTTAGGGTCAGGGGTCCACGCTGAAGCTTTCTTT

d_call: TRBD2
j_call: TRBJ2-5
v_call: TRBV7-3
clone_size: many
cdr3_aa: CASSTSGNGETQYF
cdr3_nt: TGTGCCAGCAGCACTAGCGGGAACGGGGAGACCCAGTACTTC

d_call: TRBD1
j_call: TRBJ2-3
v_call: TRBV24-1
clone_size: -
cdr3_aa: CATSPTGEDTDTQYF
cdr3_nt: TGTGCCACCAGCCCGACAGGGGAAGATACAGATACGCAGTATTTT

d_call: -
j_call: TRBJ1-5
v_call: TRBV12-3/TRBV12-4
clone_size: many
cdr3_aa: CASSLENSGKHF
cdr3_nt: TGTGCCAGCAGTTTGGAGAACAGTGGGAAGCATTTT

d_call: -
j_call: TRBJ1-3
v_call: TRBV6-2/TRBV6-3
clone_size: many
cdr3_aa: CASSYPTDQTYF
cdr3_nt: TGTGCCAGCAGTTACCCGACGGACCAGACATATTTT

d_call: -
j_call: TRBJ2-5
v_call: TRBV15
clone_size: many
cdr3_aa: CATSSPGQSEQETQYF
cdr3_nt: TGTGCCACCAGCAGTCCCGGACAGAGCGAACAAGAGACCCAGTACTTC

d_call: TRBD2
j_call: TRBJ2-5
v_call: TRBV30
clone_size: -
cdr3_aa: CAWSKGLAGETQYF
cdr3_nt: TGTGCCTGGAGTAAGGGACTAGCGGGAGAGACCCAGTACTTC

d_call: -
j_call: TRBJ2-7
v_call: TRBV20-1
clone_size: -
cdr3_aa: CSAIDYDYEQYF
cdr3_nt: TGCAGTGCCATTGACTACGACTACGAGCAGTACTTC

d_call: -
j_call: TRBJ2-2
v_call: TRBV20-1
clone_size: few
cdr3_aa: CSARDFRDTVSGELFF
cdr3_nt: TGCAGTGCTAGAGATTTCAGAGACACTGTGTCCGGGGAGCTGTTTTTT

d_call: -
j_call: TRBJ2-5
v_call: TRBV20-1
clone_size: many
cdr3_aa: CSARASSGQRETQYF
cdr3_nt: TGCAGTGCTAGAGCCTCATCTGGGCAGCGGGAGACCCAGTACTTC

d_call: -
j_call: TRBJ2-7
v_call: TRBV7-2
clone_size: many
cdr3_aa: CASSPPRGGSYEQYF
cdr3_nt: TGTGCCAGCAGCCCCCCCCGGGGCGGATCCTACGAGCAGTACTTC

d_call: TRBD2
j_call: TRBJ2-5
v_call: TRBV27
clone_size: -
cdr3_aa: CASSSGTSGSIETQYF
cdr3_nt: TGTGCCAGCAGTTCTGGGACTAGCGGGAGTATAGAGACCCAGTACTTC

d_call: -
j_call: TRBJ2-5
v_call: TRBV9
clone_size: -
cdr3_aa: CASSVEPGETQYF
cdr3_nt: TGTGCCAGCAGCGTAGAGCCAGGAGAGACCCAGTACTTC

d_call: -
j_call: TRBJ1-1
v_call: TRBV6-1
clone_size: many
cdr3_aa: CASSKAASTEAFF
cdr3_nt: TGTGCCAGCAGTAAAGCAGCTAGCACTGAAGCTTTCTTT

d_call: TRBD2
j_call: TRBJ2-2
v_call: TRBV2
clone_size: -
cdr3_aa: CASSEQRTSGRAGELFF
cdr3_nt: TGTGCCAGCAGTGAACAACGGACTAGCGGGAGGGCCGGGGAGCTGTTTTTT

d_call: TRBD2
j_call: TRBJ2-3
v_call: TRBV24-1
clone_size: many
cdr3_aa: CATSDSLSGRPADTQYF
cdr3_nt: TGTGCCACCAGTGATTCCCTTAGCGGGAGGCCTGCAGATACGCAGTATTTT

d_call: -
j_call: TRBJ2-5
v_call: TRBV28
clone_size: many
cdr3_aa: CASSLSGEQETQYF
cdr3_nt: TGTGCCAGCAGTTTGTCGGGTGAGCAAGAGACCCAGTACTTC

d_call: -
j_call: TRBJ2-1
v_call: TRBV7-3
clone_size: -
cdr3_aa: CASSLTRGARQYEQFF
cdr3_nt: TGTGCCAGCAGCTTAACCCGGGGGGCACGACAATATGAGCAGTTCTTC

d_call: -
j_call: TRBJ1-4
v_call: TRBV5-1
clone_size: -
cdr3_aa: CASSLSTGGEKLFF
cdr3_nt: TGCGCCAGCAGCTTATCAACCGGAGGGGAAAAACTGTTTTTT

d_call: TRBD1
j_call: TRBJ2-7
v_call: TRBV18
clone_size: many
cdr3_aa: CASSQTSTGAYEQYF
cdr3_nt: TGTGCCAGCTCGCAAACTTCGACAGGGGCGTACGAGCAGTACTTC

d_call: -
j_call: TRBJ1-4
v_call: TRBV28
clone_size: many
cdr3_aa: CASSSGGSTNEKLFF
cdr3_nt: TGTGCCAGCAGTTCCGGGGGATCAACTAATGAAAAACTGTTTTTT

d_call: -
j_call: TRBJ2-7
v_call: TRBV6-1
clone_size: many
cdr3_aa: CASSEKRTTLITYEQYF
cdr3_nt: TGTGCCAGCAGTGAAAAAAGGACTACTCTAATTACCTACGAGCAGTACTTC

d_call: -
j_call: TRBJ1-1
v_call: TRBV6-1
clone_size: many
cdr3_aa: CASSDHGQNTEAFF
cdr3_nt: TGTGCCAGCAGTGATCACGGACAGAACACTGAAGCTTTCTTT

d_call: TRBD1
j_call: TRBJ1-1
v_call: TRBV10-3
clone_size: many
cdr3_aa: CAIMRQGPNTEAFF
cdr3_nt: TGTGCCATCATGCGACAGGGCCCGAACACTGAAGCTTTCTTT

d_call: -
j_call: TRBJ1-3
v_call: TRBV3-1
clone_size: many
cdr3_aa: CASSSNGGNTIYF
cdr3_nt: TGTGCCAGCAGCTCCAATGGGGGAAACACCATATATTTT

d_call: -
j_call: TRBJ2-6
v_call: TRBV6-2/TRBV6-3
clone_size: few
cdr3_aa: CASSYSIGGGGANVLTF
cdr3_nt: TGTGCCAGCAGTTACTCGATTGGGGGAGGAGGGGCCAACGTCCTGACTTTC

d_call: -
j_call: TRBJ2-3
v_call: TRBV6-2/TRBV6-3
clone_size: -
cdr3_aa: CASSYDATRDTQYF
cdr3_nt: TGTGCCAGCAGTTACGACGCCACTAGAGATACGCAGTATTTT

d_call: TRBD2
j_call: TRBJ2-1
v_call: TRBV28
clone_size: many
cdr3_aa: CASSTPASGRFEQFF
cdr3_nt: TGTGCCAGCAGTACGCCCGCTAGCGGGAGATTTGAGCAGTTCTTC

d_call: TRBD2
j_call: TRBJ2-7
v_call: TRBV14
clone_size: many
cdr3_aa: CASTLRGGHPYDYEQYF
cdr3_nt: TGTGCCAGCACCCTCCGGGGGGGGCACCCCTACGACTACGAGCAGTACTTC

d_call: -
j_call: TRBJ1-3
v_call: TRBV12-3/TRBV12-4
clone_size: many
cdr3_aa: CASSLVPTAVLSGNTIYF
cdr3_nt: TGTGCCAGCAGTTTAGTACCGACAGCCGTCCTTTCTGGAAACACCATATATTTT

d_call: -
j_call: TRBJ1-5
v_call: TRBV24-1
clone_size: few
cdr3_aa: CATSEDSNQPQHF
cdr3_nt: TGTGCCACCAGTGAAGATAGCAATCAGCCCCAGCATTTT

d_call: -
j_call: TRBJ2-5
v_call: TRBV29-1
clone_size: -
cdr3_aa: CSVEALAGETQYF
cdr3_nt: TGCAGCGTTGAGGCGCTAGCTGGGGAGACCCAGTACTTC

d_call: -
j_call: TRBJ2-5
v_call: TRBV11-3
clone_size: many
cdr3_aa: CASSLGGGGEETQYF
cdr3_nt: TGTGCCAGCAGCTTAGGAGGGGGAGGGGAAGAGACCCAGTACTTC

d_call: TRBD2
j_call: TRBJ2-3
v_call: TRBV7-2
clone_size: -
cdr3_aa: CASSVTSGPSADTQYF
cdr3_nt: TGTGCCAGCAGCGTGACTAGCGGACCTAGCGCAGATACGCAGTATTTT

d_call: -
j_call: TRBJ2-5
v_call: TRBV28
clone_size: many
cdr3_aa: CASSSHGGRETQYF
cdr3_nt: TGTGCCAGCAGCTCCCACGGAGGTCGGGAGACCCAGTACTTC

d_call: -
j_call: TRBJ2-3
v_call: TRBV11-2
clone_size: many
cdr3_aa: CASSGAPGDTQYF
cdr3_nt: TGTGCCAGCAGCGGGGCCCCAGGAGATACGCAGTATTTT

d_call: -
j_call: TRBJ1-4
v_call: TRBV5-6
clone_size: -
cdr3_aa: CASSPGTSWTNEKLFF
cdr3_nt: TGTGCCAGCAGCCCGGGGACCAGTTGGACTAATGAAAAACTGTTTTTT

d_call: -
j_call: TRBJ2-1
v_call: TRBV20-1
clone_size: -
cdr3_aa: CSAGVLGSYNEQFF
cdr3_nt: TGCAGTGCTGGAGTCCTGGGCTCCTACAATGAGCAGTTCTTC

d_call: -
j_call: TRBJ2-7
v_call: TRBV7-9
clone_size: -
cdr3_aa: CASSLGRERSYEQYF
cdr3_nt: TGTGCCAGCAGCTTAGGCAGGGAAAGATCCTACGAGCAGTACTTC

d_call: TRBD2
j_call: TRBJ2-3
v_call: TRBV2
clone_size: -
cdr3_aa: CAISPSGRHSTDTQYF
cdr3_nt: TGTGCCATTTCGCCGAGCGGGAGACACAGCACAGATACGCAGTATTTT

d_call: -
j_call: TRBJ1-1
v_call: TRBV28
clone_size: many
cdr3_aa: CASSPGDLHTEAFF
cdr3_nt: TGTGCCAGCAGTCCGGGGGACTTGCACACTGAAGCTTTCTTT

d_call: -
j_call: TRBJ1-5
v_call: TRBV10-2
clone_size: few
cdr3_aa: CASSGSYSNQPQHF
cdr3_nt: TGCGCCAGCAGTGGGAGTTATAGCAATCAGCCCCAGCATTTT

d_call: TRBD1
j_call: TRBJ2-7
v_call: TRBV28
clone_size: -
cdr3_aa: CASSSLTGTGAYEQYF
cdr3_nt: TGTGCCAGCAGTTCCCTTACCGGGACAGGGGCCTACGAGCAGTACTTC

d_call: TRBD2
j_call: TRBJ2-1
v_call: TRBV7-3
clone_size: many
cdr3_aa: CASSLGTSGRPDNEQFF
cdr3_nt: TGTGCCAGCAGCTTGGGGACTAGCGGGAGGCCTGACAATGAGCAGTTCTTC

d_call: -
j_call: TRBJ2-7
v_call: TRBV6-1
clone_size: many
cdr3_aa: CASSKPLSGGSYEQYF
cdr3_nt: TGTGCCAGCAGCAAACCCCTTTCGGGTGGCTCCTACGAGCAGTACTTC

d_call: -
j_call: TRBJ2-1
v_call: TRBV5-8
clone_size: many
cdr3_aa: CASSPYGAISYNEQFF
cdr3_nt: TGTGCCAGCAGTCCATACGGGGCGATCTCCTACAATGAGCAGTTCTTC

d_call: -
j_call: TRBJ2-2
v_call: TRBV7-9
clone_size: few
cdr3_aa: CASSAAGGAGELFF
cdr3_nt: TGTGCCAGCAGCGCCGCCGGGGGCGCCGGGGAGCTGTTTTTT

d_call: TRBD1
j_call: TRBJ1-1
v_call: TRBV13
clone_size: many
cdr3_aa: CASSFAGTGIGFTEAFF
cdr3_nt: TGTGCCAGCAGCTTCGCAGGGACAGGAATAGGGTTCACTGAAGCTTTCTTT

d_call: TRBD2
j_call: TRBJ2-3
v_call: TRBV20-1
clone_size: many
cdr3_aa: CSGGPSGRADTQYF
cdr3_nt: TGCAGTGGGGGGCCAAGCGGGAGGGCAGATACGCAGTATTTT

d_call: TRBD2
j_call: TRBJ2-1
v_call: TRBV11-1
clone_size: many
cdr3_aa: CASSLSGQGYGNEQFF
cdr3_nt: TGTGCCAGCAGCCTTAGCGGGCAGGGATACGGCAATGAGCAGTTCTTC

d_call: TRBD2
j_call: TRBJ2-7
v_call: TRBV5-6
clone_size: -
cdr3_aa: CASSSGLVYEQYF
cdr3_nt: TGTGCCAGCAGCTCAGGACTAGTCTACGAGCAGTACTTC